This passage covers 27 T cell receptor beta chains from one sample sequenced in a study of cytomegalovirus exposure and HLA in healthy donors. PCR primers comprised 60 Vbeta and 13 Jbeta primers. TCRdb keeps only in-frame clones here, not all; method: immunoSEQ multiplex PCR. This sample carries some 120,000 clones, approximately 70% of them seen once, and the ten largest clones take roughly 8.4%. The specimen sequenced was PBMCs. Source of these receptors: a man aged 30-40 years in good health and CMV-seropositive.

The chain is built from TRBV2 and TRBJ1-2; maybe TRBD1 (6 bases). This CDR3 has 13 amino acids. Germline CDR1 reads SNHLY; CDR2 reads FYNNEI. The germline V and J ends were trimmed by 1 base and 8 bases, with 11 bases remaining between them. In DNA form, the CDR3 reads TGTGCCAGCAGTGAAGACAGGGCGGGCGGCTACACCTTC. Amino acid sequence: CASSEDRAGGYTF.

CDR3 sequence (DNA): TGTGCCAGCTCGCCAAGCACGGGATTCTATGGCTACACCTTC. This gives the protein CASSPSTGFYGYTF. This chain links TRBV18 with TRBJ1-2, with D unresolved. Trimming left V 6 bases short and J 4 bases short, with 15 bases between. CDR1 is KGHSH, CDR2 LQKENI, per germline. The CDR3 covers 14 residues.

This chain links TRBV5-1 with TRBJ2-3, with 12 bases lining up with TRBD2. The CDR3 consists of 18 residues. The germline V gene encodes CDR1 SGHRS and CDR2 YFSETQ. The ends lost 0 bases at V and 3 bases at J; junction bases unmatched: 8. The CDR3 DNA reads TGCGCCAGCAGCTTGGACCTAGCGGGAGGGTCTCTAACAGATACGCAGTATTTT. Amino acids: CASSLDLAGGSLTDTQYF.

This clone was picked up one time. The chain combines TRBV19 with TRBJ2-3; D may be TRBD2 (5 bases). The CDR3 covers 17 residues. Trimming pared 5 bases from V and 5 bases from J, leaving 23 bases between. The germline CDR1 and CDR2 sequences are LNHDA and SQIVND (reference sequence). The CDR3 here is CASSVGSPGTGKDTQYF. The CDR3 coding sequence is TGTGCCAGTAGTGTTGGGAGCCCCGGTACGGGGAAAGATACGCAGTATTTT.

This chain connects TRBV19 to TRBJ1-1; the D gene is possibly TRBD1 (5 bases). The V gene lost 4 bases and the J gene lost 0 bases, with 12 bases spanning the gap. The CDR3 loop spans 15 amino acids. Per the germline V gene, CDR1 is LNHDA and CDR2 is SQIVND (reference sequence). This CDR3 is CASSRGRALNTEAFF. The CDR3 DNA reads TGTGCCAGTAGTAGGGGGAGGGCCCTGAACACTGAAGCTTTCTTT.

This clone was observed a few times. The CDR3 protein is CASSKKLTSSHGGRGVAKNIQYF. The CDR3 DNA follows: TGTGCCAGCAGCAAAAAGCTAACATCTTCCCACGGGGGGCGGGGGGTGGCCAAAAACATTCAGTACTTC. The rearrangement links TRBV21-1 to TRBJ2-4; the table assigns TRBD2, which was not confirmed against the DNA. TRBV21-1 has pseudogene status. The length of the CDR3 is 23 residues.

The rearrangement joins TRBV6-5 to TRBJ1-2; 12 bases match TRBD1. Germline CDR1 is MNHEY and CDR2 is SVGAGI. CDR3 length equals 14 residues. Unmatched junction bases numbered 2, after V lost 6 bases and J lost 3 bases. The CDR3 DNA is TGTGCCAGCAGGGGGACAGGGGGCGACTATGGCTACACCTTC. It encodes CASRGTGGDYGYTF.

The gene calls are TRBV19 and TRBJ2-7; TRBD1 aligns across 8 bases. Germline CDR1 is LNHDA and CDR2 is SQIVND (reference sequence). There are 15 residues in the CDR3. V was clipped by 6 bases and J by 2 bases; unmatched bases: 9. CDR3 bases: TGTGCCAGTAGGGACCGGGACAGGCCGACCTACGAGCAGTACTTC. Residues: CASRDRDRPTYEQYF.

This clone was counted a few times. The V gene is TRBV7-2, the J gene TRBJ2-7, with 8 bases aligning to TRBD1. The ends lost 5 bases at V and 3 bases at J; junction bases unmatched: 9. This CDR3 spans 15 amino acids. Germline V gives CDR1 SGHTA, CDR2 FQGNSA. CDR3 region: CASSPGTGPLYEQYV. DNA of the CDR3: TGTGCCAGCAGCCCCGGGACAGGCCCCCTCTACGAGCAGTACGTC.

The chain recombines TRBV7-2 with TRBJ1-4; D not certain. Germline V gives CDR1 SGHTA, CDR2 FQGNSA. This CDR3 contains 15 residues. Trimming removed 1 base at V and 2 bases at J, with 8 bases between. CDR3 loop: CASSLVWATNEKLFF. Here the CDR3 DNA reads TGTGCCAGCAGCTTAGTGTGGGCTACTAATGAAAAACTGTTTTTT.

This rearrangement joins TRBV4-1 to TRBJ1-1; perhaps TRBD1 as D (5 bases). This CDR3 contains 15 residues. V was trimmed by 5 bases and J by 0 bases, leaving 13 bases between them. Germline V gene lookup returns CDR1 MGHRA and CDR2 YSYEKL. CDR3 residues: CASSTRQMMNTEAFF. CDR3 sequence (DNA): TGCGCCAGCAGCACCCGACAGATGATGAACACTGAAGCTTTCTTT.

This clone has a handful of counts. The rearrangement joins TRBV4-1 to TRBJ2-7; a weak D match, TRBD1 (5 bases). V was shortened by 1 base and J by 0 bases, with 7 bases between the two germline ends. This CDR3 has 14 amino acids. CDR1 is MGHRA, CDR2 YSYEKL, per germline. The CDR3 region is CASSQGDSSYEQYF. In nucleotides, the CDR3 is TGCGCCAGCAGCCAAGGAGACAGCTCCTACGAGCAGTACTTC.

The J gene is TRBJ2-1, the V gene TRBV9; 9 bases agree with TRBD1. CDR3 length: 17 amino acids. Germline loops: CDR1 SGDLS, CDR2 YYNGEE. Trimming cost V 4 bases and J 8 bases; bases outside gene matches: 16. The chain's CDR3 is CASSRRDRAFLADEQFF. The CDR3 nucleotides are TGTGCCAGCAGCCGTCGGGACAGGGCTTTTTTGGCCGATGAGCAGTTCTTC.

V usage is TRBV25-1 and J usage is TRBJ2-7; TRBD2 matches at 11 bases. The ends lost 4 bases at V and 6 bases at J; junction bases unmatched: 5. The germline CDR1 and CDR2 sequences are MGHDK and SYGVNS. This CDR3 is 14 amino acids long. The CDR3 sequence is CASSGSGGAFEQYF. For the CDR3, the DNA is TGTGCCAGCAGTGGTAGCGGGGGGGCCTTCGAGCAGTACTTC.

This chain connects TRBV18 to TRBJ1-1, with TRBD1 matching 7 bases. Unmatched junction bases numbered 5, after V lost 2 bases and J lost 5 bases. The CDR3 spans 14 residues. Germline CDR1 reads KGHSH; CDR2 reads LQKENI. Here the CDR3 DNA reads TGTGCCAGCTCACCAGAGGGGGCATGGACTGAAGCTTTCTTT. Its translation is CASSPEGAWTEAFF.

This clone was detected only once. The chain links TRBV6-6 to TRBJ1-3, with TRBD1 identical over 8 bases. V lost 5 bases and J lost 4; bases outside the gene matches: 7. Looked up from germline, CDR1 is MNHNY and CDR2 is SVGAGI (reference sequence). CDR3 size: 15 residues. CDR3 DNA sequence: TGTGCCAGCAGTGCCCCGACAGGGGCCGGAAACACCATATATTTT. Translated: CASSAPTGAGNTIYF.

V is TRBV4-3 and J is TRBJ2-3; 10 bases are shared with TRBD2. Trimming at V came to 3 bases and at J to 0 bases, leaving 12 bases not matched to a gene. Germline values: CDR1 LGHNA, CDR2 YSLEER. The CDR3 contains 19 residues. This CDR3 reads CASSHLLAGDLGSTDTQYF. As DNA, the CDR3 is TGCGCCAGCAGCCATCTCCTAGCGGGAGACCTCGGGAGCACAGATACGCAGTATTTT.

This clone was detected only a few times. The CDR3 is CASSSPFLAGVENEQFF. The CDR3 DNA is TGTGCCAGCAGCTCTCCCTTCCTAGCGGGAGTAGAAAATGAGCAGTTCTTC. This rearrangement joins TRBV7-9 to TRBJ2-1, with 10 bases identical to TRBD2. The germline CDR1 and CDR2 sequences are SEHNR and FQNEAQ (reference sequence). CDR3 size: 17 residues. The trim removed 4 bases at V and 7 bases at J, leaving 13 bases unmatched.

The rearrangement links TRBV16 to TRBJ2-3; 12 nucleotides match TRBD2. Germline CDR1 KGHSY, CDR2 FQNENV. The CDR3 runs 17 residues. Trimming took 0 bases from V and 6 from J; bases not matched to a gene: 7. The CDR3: CASSQSGLAGHPDTQYF. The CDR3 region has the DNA TGTGCCAGCAGCCAATCCGGACTAGCGGGGCATCCGGATACGCAGTATTTT.

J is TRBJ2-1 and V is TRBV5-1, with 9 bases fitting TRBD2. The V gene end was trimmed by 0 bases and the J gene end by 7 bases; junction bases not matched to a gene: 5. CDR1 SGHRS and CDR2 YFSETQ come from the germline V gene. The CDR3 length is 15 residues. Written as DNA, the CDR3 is TGCGCCAGCAGCTTGGGTAGCGGGAGAATAAATGAGCAGTTCTTC. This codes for CASSLGSGRINEQFF.

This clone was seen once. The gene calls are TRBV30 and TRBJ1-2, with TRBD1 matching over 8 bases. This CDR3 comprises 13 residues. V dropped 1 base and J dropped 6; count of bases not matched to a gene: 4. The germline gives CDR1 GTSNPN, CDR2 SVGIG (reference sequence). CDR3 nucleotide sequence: TGTGCCTGGAGTGGGTTGACAGGGGATGGCTACACCTTC. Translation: CAWSGLTGDGYTF. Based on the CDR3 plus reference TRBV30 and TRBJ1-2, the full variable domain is SQTIHQWPATLVQPVGSPLSLECTVEGTSNPNLYWYRQAAGRGLQLLFYSVGIGQISSEVPQNLSASRPQDRQFILSSKKLLLSDSGFYLCAWSGLTGDGYTFGSGTRLTVV.

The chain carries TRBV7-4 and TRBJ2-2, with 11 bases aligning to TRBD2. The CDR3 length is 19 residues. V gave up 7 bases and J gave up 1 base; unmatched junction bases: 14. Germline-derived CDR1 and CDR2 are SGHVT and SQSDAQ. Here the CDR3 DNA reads TGTGCCAGCATTCTCTCGGGACTAGCGGACAGACAGAACACCGGGGAGCTGTTTTTT. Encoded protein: CASILSGLADRQNTGELFF.

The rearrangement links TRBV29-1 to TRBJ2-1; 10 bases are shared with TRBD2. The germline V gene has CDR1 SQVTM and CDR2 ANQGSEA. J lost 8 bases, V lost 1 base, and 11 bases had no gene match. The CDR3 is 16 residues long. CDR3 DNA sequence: TGCAGCGTTGAAGGAGGGCTAGCGGGAGAGTGGGATGAGCAGTTCTTC. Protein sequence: CSVEGGLAGEWDEQFF.

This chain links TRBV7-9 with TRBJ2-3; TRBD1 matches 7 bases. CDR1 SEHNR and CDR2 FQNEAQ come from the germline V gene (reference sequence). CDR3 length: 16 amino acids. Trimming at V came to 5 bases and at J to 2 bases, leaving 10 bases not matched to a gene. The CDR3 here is CASSPGQVETTDTQYF. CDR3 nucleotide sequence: TGTGCCAGCAGCCCTGGACAGGTCGAGACCACAGATACGCAGTATTTT.

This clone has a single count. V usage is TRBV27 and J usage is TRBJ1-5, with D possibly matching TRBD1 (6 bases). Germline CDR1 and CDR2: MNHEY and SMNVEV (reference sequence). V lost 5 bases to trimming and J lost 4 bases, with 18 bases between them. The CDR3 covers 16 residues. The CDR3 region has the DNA TGTGCCAGCAGTAGTGGATGGACAGCCTTTAATCAGCCCCAGCATTTT. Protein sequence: CASSSGWTAFNQPQHF.

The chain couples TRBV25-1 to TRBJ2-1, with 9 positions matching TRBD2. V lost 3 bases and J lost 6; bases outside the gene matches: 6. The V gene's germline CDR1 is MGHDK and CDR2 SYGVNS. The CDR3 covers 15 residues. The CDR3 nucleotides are TGTGCCAGCAGTGATCCCCCGACTAGCGGCAATGAGCAGTTCTTC. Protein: CASSDPPTSGNEQFF.

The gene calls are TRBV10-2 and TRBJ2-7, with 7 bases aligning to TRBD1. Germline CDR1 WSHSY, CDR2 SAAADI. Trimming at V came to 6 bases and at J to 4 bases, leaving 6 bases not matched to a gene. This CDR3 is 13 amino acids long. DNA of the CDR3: TGCGCCAGCAGCACGGGACAGCTTTACGAGCAGTACTTC. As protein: CASSTGQLYEQYF.